The 15 T cell receptor beta chains below come from one sample, sequenced in a study of regulatory T cells in long-lasting Graves disease. TCR beta libraries were built with iRepertoire HTBI primers and Arm-PCR of CDR3 regions. TCRdb analysed the multiplex PCR reads with MiXCR anew, one entry per CDR3 protein. The table has roughly 500,000 distinct CDR3 sequences, roughly 21% seen once. Time point in this sample: persistent/refractory GD, antithyroid drugs over 5 years with positive TRAb. Construction of the TCR library relied on RNA isolated from PBMCs. Specimen: peripheral blood mononuclear cells (PBMCs), collected when the disease was refractory, from a patient treated with antithyroid drugs. All receptors come from a female donor with Graves disease.

In the case of this clonotype: This sequence may be a read error, since a much larger clone differs from it by one base. The J gene is TRBJ1-6, the V gene TRBV7-8; TRBD1 agrees at 7 bases. CDR1 and CDR2 (germline): SGHVS, FQNEAQ. The CDR3 loop spans 17 amino acids. The J segment lost 0 bases and the V segment lost 5 bases, leaving 7 bases of the junction unmatched. In DNA, the CDR3 is TGTGCCAGCAGCCTCCAGGGGGAGAGCTCCTATAATTCACCCCTCCACTTT. Translation gives CASSLQGESSYNSPLHF.

In the case of this clonotype: A clone one base away is much larger, so this may be a read error. The chain couples TRBV25-1 to TRBJ2-7; 9 bases align to TRBD1. The CDR3 contains 14 residues. CDR1 MGHDK and CDR2 SYGVNS come from the germline V gene. V shed 11 bases and J 2 bases; nucleotides not matched to a gene: 10. In DNA, the CDR3 is TGTGCCTGCACCAGGACAGGGGCCCCCTACGAGCAGTACTTC. Translating gives CACTRTGAPYEQYF.

The chain employs TRBV30 and TRBJ1-5; D is unresolved. This CDR3 contains 14 residues. Trimming took off 1 base at V and 0 bases at J, with 7 bases between the two ends. Germline CDR1 is GTSNPN and CDR2 is SVGIG (reference sequence). The CDR3 protein is CAWSDGYSNQPQHF. The DNA of the CDR3 is TGTGCCTGGAGTGATGGGTATAGCAATCAGCCCCAGCATTTT.

V gene TRBV19 combines with J gene TRBJ2-2; tentatively, D is TRBD2 (6 bases). V dropped 4 bases and J dropped 4 bases, with 7 bases sitting between them. The CDR3 runs 13 residues. The germline V gene has CDR1 LNHDA and CDR2 SQIVND (reference sequence). Written as DNA, the CDR3 is TGTGCCAGTAGTACCGGGGGCACCGGGGAGCTGTTTTTT. The encoded protein is CASSTGGTGELFF.

This clonotype came up many times. The chain carries TRBV28 and TRBJ1-2; 8 nucleotides line up with TRBD1. The junction had 12 bases not matched to a gene; V was cut back by 3 bases and J by 3 bases. The V gene's germline CDR1 is MDHEN and CDR2 SYDVKM. This CDR3 has 17 residues. The CDR3: CASSFPRTGRFDYGYTF. DNA for the CDR3: TGTGCCAGCAGTTTTCCCCGGACAGGGCGATTTGACTATGGCTACACCTTC.

The chain carries TRBV6-6 and TRBJ2-5; D might be TRBD2 (6 bases). CDR1 MNHNY and CDR2 SVGAGI come from the germline V gene (reference sequence). This CDR3 has 14 residues. V lost 0 bases and J lost 5, with 10 bases in between. The CDR3 nucleotides are TGTGCCAGCAGTTACTCGTGGGAGGCGGAGACCCAGTACTTC. It specifies CASSYSWEAETQYF.

The V and J genes are TRBV29-1 and TRBJ2-7; 10 bases are a match to TRBD2. The CDR3 loop spans 14 amino acids. Germline assignment: CDR1 SQVTM and CDR2 ANQGSEA. Losses at the gene ends were 5 bases for V and 6 bases for J; bases not matched to a gene: 10. The CDR3 sequence is CSVPRAGGFSEQYF. The CDR3 DNA reads TGCAGCGTTCCTAGAGCGGGAGGGTTTAGCGAGCAGTACTTC.

This clonotype was recorded many times. The chain combines TRBV20-1 with TRBJ2-7; the match to TRBD2 covers 15 bases. Germline lookup yields CDR1 DFQATT and CDR2 SNEGSKA (reference sequence). V lost 4 bases to trimming and J lost 2 bases; unmatched junction nucleotides: 9. The CDR3 is made up of 17 amino acids. CDR3 DNA: TGCAGTGCTACCTCACCCGGACTAGCGGGAGGGACCTACGAGCAGTACTTC. It yields the protein CSATSPGLAGGTYEQYF.

The chain is built from TRBV30 and TRBJ2-7, with D perhaps given as TRBD1 or TRBD2 (5 bases each). V was trimmed by 0 bases and J by 4 bases, leaving 13 bases between them. Germline lookup yields CDR1 GTSNPN and CDR2 SVGIG (reference sequence). The CDR3 is made up of 14 amino acids. CDR3 in DNA: TGTGCCTGGAGTGTAGCATCGGGGCCATACGAGCAGTACTTC. Protein: CAWSVASGPYEQYF.

There are many counts of this clonotype. J is TRBJ2-7 and V is TRBV6-5, with unresolved D. The CDR3 runs to 14 residues. V shed 0 bases and J shed 3 bases, with 9 bases lying between them. CDR1 MNHEY and CDR2 SVGAGI come from the germline V gene. The CDR3 protein is CASSYSIEGYEQYF. For the CDR3, the DNA is TGTGCCAGCAGTTACTCGATAGAAGGCTACGAGCAGTACTTC.

This clonotype was observed many times. The chain is built from TRBV11-2 and TRBJ2-5; unclear D gene. V was shortened by 1 base and J by 1 base, with 10 bases between the two germline ends. The CDR3 spans 15 residues. In germline, CDR1 is SGHAT, CDR2 FQNNGV. CDR3 sequence reads: CASSLGARRQETQYF. Written as DNA, the CDR3 is TGTGCCAGCAGCTTAGGGGCCAGACGCCAAGAGACCCAGTACTTC.

There are many counts of this clonotype. The CDR3 loop is CAISDQGGRETQYF. In nucleotides, the CDR3 is TGTGCCATCAGTGATCAAGGGGGAAGAGAGACCCAGTACTTC. The chain uses TRBV10-3 and TRBJ2-5; D is perhaps TRBD1 (6 bases). This CDR3 comprises 14 residues. V lost 3 bases, J lost 4 bases, and 12 bases lay in between. Germline values: CDR1 ENHRY, CDR2 SYGVKD.

This clonotype has a handful of counts. The rearrangement uses TRBV27 and TRBJ2-7; 9 bases are shared with TRBD2. V shed 3 bases and J 6 bases; nucleotides not matched to a gene: 6. The CDR3 runs 14 residues. Germline V gene data show CDR1 as MNHEY and CDR2 as SMNVEV (reference sequence). The DNA for the CDR3 is TGTGCCAGCAGTTTTGGCGGGGGGGCTGGCGAGCAGTACTTC. Protein sequence: CASSFGGGAGEQYF.

In this sample, this clonotype turned up many times. The J gene is TRBJ1-1, the V gene TRBV19; a weak D match, TRBD1 (6 bases). Germline V gene data show CDR1 as LNHDA and CDR2 as SQIVND (reference sequence). The CDR3 totals 17 residues. Trimming pared 5 bases from V and 3 bases from J, leaving 22 bases between. The CDR3 bases are TGTGCCAGTAGTCACGACAGGCAGGCCAATCGGGACACTGAAGCTTTCTTT. Its translation is CASSHDRQANRDTEAFF.

The chain couples TRBV10-3 to TRBJ2-7, with 14 nucleotides matching TRBD2. The trim removed 10 bases at V and 4 bases at J, leaving 9 bases unmatched. The length of the CDR3 is 15 residues. Germline CDR1 ENHRY, CDR2 SYGVKD. The CDR3, as DNA: TGTGCCACTGCCCGACTAGCGGGAGGGTTATACGAGCAGTACTTC. Amino acids: CATARLAGGLYEQYF.